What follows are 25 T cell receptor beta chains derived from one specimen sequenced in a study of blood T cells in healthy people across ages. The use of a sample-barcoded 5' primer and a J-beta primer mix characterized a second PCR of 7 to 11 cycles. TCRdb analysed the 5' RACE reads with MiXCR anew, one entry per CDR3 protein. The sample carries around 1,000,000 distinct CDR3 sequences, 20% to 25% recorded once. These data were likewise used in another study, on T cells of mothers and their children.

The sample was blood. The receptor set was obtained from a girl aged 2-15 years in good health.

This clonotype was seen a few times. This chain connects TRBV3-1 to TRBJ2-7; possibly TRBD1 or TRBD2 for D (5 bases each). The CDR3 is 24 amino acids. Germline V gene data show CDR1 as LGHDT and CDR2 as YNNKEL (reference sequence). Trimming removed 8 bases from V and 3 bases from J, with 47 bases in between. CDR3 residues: CASSRFEAVKPGPGSGGLSYEQYF. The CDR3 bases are TGTGCCAGCTCGCGGTTCGAGGCCGTAAAGCCGGGACCGGGCTCAGGTGGGCTAAGCTACGAGCAGTACTTC.

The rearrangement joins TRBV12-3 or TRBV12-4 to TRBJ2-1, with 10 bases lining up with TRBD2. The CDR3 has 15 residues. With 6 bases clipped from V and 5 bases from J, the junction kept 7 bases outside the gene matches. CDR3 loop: CASSLSGGVHNEQFF. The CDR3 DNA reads TGTGCCAGCAGCCTCAGCGGGGGGGTCCACAATGAGCAGTTCTTC.

CDR3 sequence (DNA): TGTGCCAGCAACCATCAGGGACAGCCCCAGCATTTT. Protein sequence: CASNHQGQPQHF. The chain links TRBV2 to TRBJ1-5; tentative D call: TRBD1 (5 bases). Germline CDR1 and CDR2: SNHLY and FYNNEI. V was trimmed by 7 bases and J by 7 bases, leaving 11 bases between them. The CDR3 totals 12 residues.

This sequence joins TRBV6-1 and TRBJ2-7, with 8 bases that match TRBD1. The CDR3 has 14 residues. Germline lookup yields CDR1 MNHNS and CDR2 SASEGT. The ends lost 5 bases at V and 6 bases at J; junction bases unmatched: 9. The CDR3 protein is CASSLRDRRPEQYF. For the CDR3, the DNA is TGTGCCAGCAGTCTCCGGGACAGGCGTCCCGAGCAGTACTTC.

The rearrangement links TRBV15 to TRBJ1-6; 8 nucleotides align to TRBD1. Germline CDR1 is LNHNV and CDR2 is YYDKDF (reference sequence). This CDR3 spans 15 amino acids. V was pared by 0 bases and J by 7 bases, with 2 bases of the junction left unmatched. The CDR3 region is CATSRDRQGNSPLHF. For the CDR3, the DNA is TGTGCCACCAGCAGAGATCGACAGGGGAATTCACCCCTCCACTTT.

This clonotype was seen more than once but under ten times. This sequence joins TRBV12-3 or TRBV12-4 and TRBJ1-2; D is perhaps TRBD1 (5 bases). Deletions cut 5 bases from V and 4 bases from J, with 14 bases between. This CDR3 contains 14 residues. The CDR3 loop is CASSPPGGGYGYTF. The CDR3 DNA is TGTGCCAGCAGTCCCCCCGGGGGTGGCTATGGCTACACCTTC.

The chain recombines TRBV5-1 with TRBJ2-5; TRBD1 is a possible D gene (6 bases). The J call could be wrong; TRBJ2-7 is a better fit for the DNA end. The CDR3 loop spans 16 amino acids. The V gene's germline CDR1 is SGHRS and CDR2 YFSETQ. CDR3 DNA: TGCGCCAGCAGCTTGGCGTGGGCAGGGGAGATAGGCGAGCAGTACTTC. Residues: CASSLAWAGEIGEQYF.

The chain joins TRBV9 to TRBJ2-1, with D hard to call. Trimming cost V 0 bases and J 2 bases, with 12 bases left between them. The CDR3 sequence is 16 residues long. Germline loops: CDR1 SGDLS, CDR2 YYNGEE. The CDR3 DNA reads TGTGCCAGCAGCGTAGATCCGGGTGACACCTACAATGAGCAGTTCTTC. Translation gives CASSVDPGDTYNEQFF. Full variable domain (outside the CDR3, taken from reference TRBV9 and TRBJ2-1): DSGVTQTPKHLITATGQRVTLRCSPRSGDLSVYWYQQSLDQGLQFLIQYYNGEERAKGNILERFSAQQFPDLHSELNLSSLELGDSALYFCASSVDPGDTYNEQFFGPGTRLTVL.

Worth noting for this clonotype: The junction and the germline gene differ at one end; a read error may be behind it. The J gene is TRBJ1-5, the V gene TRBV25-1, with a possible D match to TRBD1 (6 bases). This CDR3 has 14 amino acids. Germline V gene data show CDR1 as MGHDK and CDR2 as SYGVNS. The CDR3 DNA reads TGTGCCAGCAGGTTAGGGGGTAGCAATCAGCCCCAACATTTT. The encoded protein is CASRLGGSNQPQHF.

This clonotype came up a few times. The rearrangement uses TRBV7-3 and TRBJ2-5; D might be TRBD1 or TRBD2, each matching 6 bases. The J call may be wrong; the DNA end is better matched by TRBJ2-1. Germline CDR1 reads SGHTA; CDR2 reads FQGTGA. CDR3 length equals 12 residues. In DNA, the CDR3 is TGTGCCAGCAGCGTGGGGGGCCATGAGCAGTTCTTC. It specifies CASSVGGHEQFF.

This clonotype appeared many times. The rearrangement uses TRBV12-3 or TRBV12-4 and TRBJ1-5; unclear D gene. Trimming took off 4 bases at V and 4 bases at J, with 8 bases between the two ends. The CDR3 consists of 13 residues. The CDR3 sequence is CASSYGPNQPQHF. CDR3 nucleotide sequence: TGTGCCAGCAGTTACGGGCCGAATCAGCCCCAGCATTTT.

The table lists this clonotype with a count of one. In DNA form, the CDR3 reads TGCAGTGCTAGAGAATGGCGGGGGGGGCGTGGAGCCAAAAACATTCAGTACTTC. It specifies CSAREWRGGRGAKNIQYF. The rearrangement uses TRBV20-1 and TRBJ2-4; 9 bases line up with TRBD2. V dropped 0 bases and J dropped 0; count of bases not matched to a gene: 9. There are 18 residues in the CDR3. In germline, CDR1 is DFQATT, CDR2 SNEGSKA (reference sequence).

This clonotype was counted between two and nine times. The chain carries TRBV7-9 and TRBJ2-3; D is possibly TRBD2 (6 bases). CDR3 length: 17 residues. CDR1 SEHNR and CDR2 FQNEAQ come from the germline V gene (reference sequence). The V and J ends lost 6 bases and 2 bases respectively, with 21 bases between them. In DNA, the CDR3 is TGTGCCAGCAGTCCGTCGTGGGAGGAACGACACACAGATACGCAGTATTTT. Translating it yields CASSPSWEERHTDTQYF. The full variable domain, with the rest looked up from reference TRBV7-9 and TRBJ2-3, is DTGVSQNPRHKITKRGQNVTFRCDPISEHNRLYWYRQTLGQGPEFLTYFQNEAQLEKSRLLSDRFSAERPKGSFSTLEIQRTEQGDSAMYLCASSPSWEERHTDTQYFGPGTRLTVL.

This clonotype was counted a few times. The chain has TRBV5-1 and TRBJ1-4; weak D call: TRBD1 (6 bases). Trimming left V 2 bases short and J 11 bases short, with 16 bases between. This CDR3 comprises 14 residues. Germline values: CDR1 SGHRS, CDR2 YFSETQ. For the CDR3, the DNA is TGCGCCAGCAGCTTAGGGGGGGGACTTGATAAACTGTTTTTT. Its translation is CASSLGGGLDKLFF.

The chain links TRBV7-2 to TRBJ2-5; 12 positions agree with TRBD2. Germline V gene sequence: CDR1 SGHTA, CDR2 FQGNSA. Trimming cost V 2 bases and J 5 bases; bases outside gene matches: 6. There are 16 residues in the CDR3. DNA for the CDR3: TGTGCCAGCAGCTTAAGACTAGCGGGAGCTAAGGAGACCCAGTACTTC. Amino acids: CASSLRLAGAKETQYF. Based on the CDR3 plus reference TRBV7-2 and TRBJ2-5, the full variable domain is GAGVSQSPSNKVTEKGKDVELRCDPISGHTALYWYRQSLGQGLEFLIYFQGNSAPDKSGLPSDRFSAERTGGSVSTLTIQRTQQEDSAVYLCASSLRLAGAKETQYFGPGTRLLVL.

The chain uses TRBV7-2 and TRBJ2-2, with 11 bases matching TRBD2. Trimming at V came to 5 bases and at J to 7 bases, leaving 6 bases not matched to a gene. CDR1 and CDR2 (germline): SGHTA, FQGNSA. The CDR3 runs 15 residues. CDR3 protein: CASSPLAGGDGELFF. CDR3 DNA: TGTGCCAGCAGCCCCCTAGCGGGAGGAGACGGGGAGCTGTTTTTT.

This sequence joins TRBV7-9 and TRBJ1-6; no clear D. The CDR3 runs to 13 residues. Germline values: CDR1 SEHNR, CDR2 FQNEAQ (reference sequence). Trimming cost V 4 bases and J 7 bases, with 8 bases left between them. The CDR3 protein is CASSSDPNSPLHF. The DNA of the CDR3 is TGTGCCAGCAGCTCTGACCCCAATTCACCCCTCCACTTT.

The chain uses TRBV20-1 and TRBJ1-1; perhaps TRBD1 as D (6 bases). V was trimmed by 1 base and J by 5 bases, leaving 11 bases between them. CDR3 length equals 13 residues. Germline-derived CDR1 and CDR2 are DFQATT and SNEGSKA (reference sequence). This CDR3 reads CSARGLGGTEAFF. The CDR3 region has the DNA TGCAGTGCTAGAGGCCTAGGGGGTACTGAAGCTTTCTTT.

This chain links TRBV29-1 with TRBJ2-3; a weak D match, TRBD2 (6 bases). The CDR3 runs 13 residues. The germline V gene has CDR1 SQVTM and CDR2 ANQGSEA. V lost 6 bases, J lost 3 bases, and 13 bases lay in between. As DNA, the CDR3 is TGCAGCGTCCAATGGGGAGGAACAGATACGCAGTATTTT. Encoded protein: CSVQWGGTDTQYF.

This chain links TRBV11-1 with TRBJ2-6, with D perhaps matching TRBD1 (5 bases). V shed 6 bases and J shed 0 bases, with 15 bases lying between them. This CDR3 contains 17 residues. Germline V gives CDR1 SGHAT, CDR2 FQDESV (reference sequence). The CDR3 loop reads CASSPREEFSGANVLTF. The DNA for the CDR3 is TGTGCCAGCAGTCCCAGGGAAGAGTTCTCTGGGGCCAACGTCCTGACTTTC.

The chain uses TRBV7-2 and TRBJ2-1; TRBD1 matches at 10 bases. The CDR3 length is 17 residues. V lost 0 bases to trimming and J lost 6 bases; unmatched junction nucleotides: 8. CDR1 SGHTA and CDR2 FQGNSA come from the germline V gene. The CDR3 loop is CASSLAHIGTGANEQFF. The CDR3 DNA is TGTGCCAGCAGCTTAGCGCATATCGGGACAGGGGCCAATGAGCAGTTCTTC.

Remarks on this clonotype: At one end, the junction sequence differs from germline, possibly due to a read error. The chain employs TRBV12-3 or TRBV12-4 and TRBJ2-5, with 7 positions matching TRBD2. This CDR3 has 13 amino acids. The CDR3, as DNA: TGTGCCAGCAGTTCCGAGGCGGGGGAGACCCAGTACTTT. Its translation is CASSSEAGETQYF.

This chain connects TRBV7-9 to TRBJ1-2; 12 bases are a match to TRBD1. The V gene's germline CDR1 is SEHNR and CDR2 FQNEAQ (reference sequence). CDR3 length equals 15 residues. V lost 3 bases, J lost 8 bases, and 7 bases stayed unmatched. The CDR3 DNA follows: TGTGCCAGCAGCTTCTCGGGACAGGGGGCTTCCGGCTACACCTTC. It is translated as CASSFSGQGASGYTF. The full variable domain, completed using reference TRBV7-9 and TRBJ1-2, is DTGVSQNPRHKITKRGQNVTFRCDPISEHNRLYWYRQTLGQGPEFLTYFQNEAQLEKSRLLSDRFSAERPKGSFSTLEIQRTEQGDSAMYLCASSFSGQGASGYTFGSGTRLTVV.

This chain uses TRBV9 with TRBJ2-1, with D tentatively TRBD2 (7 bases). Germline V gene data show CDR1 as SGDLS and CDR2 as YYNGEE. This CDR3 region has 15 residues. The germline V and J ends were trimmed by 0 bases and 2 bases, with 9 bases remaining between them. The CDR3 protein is CASSVGGGPYNEQFF. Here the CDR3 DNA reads TGTGCCAGCAGCGTAGGCGGGGGCCCCTACAATGAGCAGTTCTTC.

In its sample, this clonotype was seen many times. CDR3 in amino acids: CASSVGWGNTGELFF. The CDR3 nucleotides read TGTGCCAGCAGCGTAGGGTGGGGGAACACCGGGGAGCTGTTTTTT. The rearrangement uses TRBV9 and TRBJ2-2; D remains unclear. This CDR3 region has 15 residues. V was cut by 0 bases and J by 1 base, with 7 bases left in between. Germline values: CDR1 SGDLS, CDR2 YYNGEE.